This is a list of T cell receptor beta chains from one sample in a study of early T cells in non-severe SARS-CoV-2 infection. TCRdb itself ran the 5' RACE reads through MiXCR, one entry per CDR3 protein. The table has over 50,000 distinct CDR3 sequences, around 8% seen once. Input material: whole blood. All receptors derive from an adult who was a healthcare worker with PCR-confirmed SARS-CoV-2 infection or an uninfected control (not recorded which). Each CDR3 is given with its conserved first and last residue. The D gene is left open where the match is weak. Expanded clones get a size class; other rows say once, few or many, or leave the size out.

J gene: TRBJ2-2; clone size: .; D gene: .; V gene: TRBV6-6; CDR3 DNA: TGTGCCAGCAGTGGACAAACGAGGGACCCCGGGGAGCTGTTTTTT; CDR3 protein: CASSGQTRDPGELFF
J gene: TRBJ1-3; clone size: many; D gene: .; V gene: TRBV28; CDR3 DNA: TGTGCCAGCAGTTTGGACAACAGGGCCGCGAGCTCTGGAAACACCATATATTTT; CDR3 protein: CASSLDNRAASSGNTIYF
J gene: TRBJ2-7; clone size: .; D gene: TRBD2; V gene: TRBV5-4; CDR3 DNA: TGTGCCAGCAGCTTGTTCGTGCCGGGAGGGATCTACGAGCAGTACTTC; CDR3 protein: CASSLFVPGGIYEQYF
J gene: TRBJ2-2; clone size: few; D gene: TRBD2; V gene: TRBV7-2; CDR3 DNA: TGTGCCAGCAGCCGACTAGCGGGAGCCGGGGAGCTGTTTTTT; CDR3 protein: CASSRLAGAGELFF
J gene: TRBJ2-3; clone size: few; D gene: TRBD2; V gene: TRBV13; CDR3 DNA: TGTGCCAGCAGCCAGCGGAGCGGGGGTACAGATACGCAGTATTTT; CDR3 protein: CASSQRSGGTDTQYF
J gene: TRBJ2-7; clone size: few; D gene: .; V gene: TRBV11-2; CDR3 DNA: TGTGCCAGCAACCCACCTATCAGATCCTACGAGCAGTACTTC; CDR3 protein: CASNPPIRSYEQYF
J gene: TRBJ2-7; clone size: many; D gene: TRBD1; V gene: TRBV25-1; CDR3 DNA: TGTGCCAGCAGGGCGACAGGGTACACCTACGAGCAGTACTTC; CDR3 protein: CASRATGYTYEQYF
J gene: TRBJ2-3; clone size: many; D gene: .; V gene: TRBV7-6; CDR3 DNA: TGTGCCAGCAGCTTTAGGTCAGATACGCAGTATTTT; CDR3 protein: CASSFRSDTQYF
J gene: TRBJ2-7; clone size: .; D gene: .; V gene: TRBV30; CDR3 DNA: TGTGCCCGGAGTGAAGGTAGCGGATCGCCGACCTTCTCCTACGAGCAGTACTTC; CDR3 protein: CARSEGSGSPTFSYEQYF
J gene: TRBJ2-4; clone size: .; D gene: .; V gene: TRBV5-1; CDR3 DNA: TGCGCCAGCAGCGCAGAGGGGACCAACATTCAGTACTTC; CDR3 protein: CASSAEGTNIQYF